Listed below are T cell receptor beta chains from one sample, sequenced in a study of high-grade serous ovarian cancer treatment subgroups. Using immunoSEQ multiplex PCR, the repertoire was profiled, and TCRdb retains in-frame clones only, with some absent. The data show some 5,100 clones, roughly 65% seen once. Specimen: tumor tissue. Every receptor here comes from a human donor with high-grade serous ovarian cancer. CDR3s include the opening cysteine and the closing phenylalanine or tryptophan. Fields, in order: CDR3 DNA, CDR3 protein, J gene, D gene, clone size, V gene. A D gene is named only where the DNA matches it firmly. A clone size is listed for some rows: how often the clone was seen (once, few, many), or a class if it is expanded.

CDR3nt: TGTGCCAGCAGTTACGATCAGGTCCCTGGAAACACCATATATTTT
CDR3aa: CASSYDQVPGNTIYF
j_gene: TRBJ1-3
d_gene: NA
abundance: once
v_gene: TRBV6-5

CDR3nt: TGTGCCAGCAGCCTGGGACAGGGGAGCTACACCTTC
CDR3aa: CASSLGQGSYTF
j_gene: TRBJ1-2
d_gene: TRBD1
abundance: NA
v_gene: TRBV7-9

CDR3nt: TGTGCCAGCAGTCTTTTCCGGGGGGGGAACACTGAAGCTTTCTTT
CDR3aa: CASSLFRGGNTEAFF
j_gene: TRBJ1-1
d_gene: NA
abundance: NA
v_gene: TRBV27

CDR3nt: TGTGCCAGCAGCTTAGCCGGAGCGGAATACACAGATACGCAGTATTTT
CDR3aa: CASSLAGAEYTDTQYF
j_gene: TRBJ2-3
d_gene: NA
abundance: few
v_gene: TRBV11-1

CDR3nt: TGTGCCAGCAGTTTCCTGGACAGGAGCGACGAGCAGTACTTC
CDR3aa: CASSFLDRSDEQYF
j_gene: TRBJ2-7
d_gene: TRBD1
abundance: NA
v_gene: TRBV27

CDR3nt: TGTGCCAGCAGCGTAAAAGCGGGAGCCACAGATACGCAGTATTTT
CDR3aa: CASSVKAGATDTQYF
j_gene: TRBJ2-3
d_gene: TRBD2
abundance: few
v_gene: TRBV9

CDR3nt: TGTGCCAGCACCGAGGGACAGGGTATTCGCGAGCAGTACTTC
CDR3aa: CASTEGQGIREQYF
j_gene: TRBJ2-7
d_gene: TRBD1
abundance: NA
v_gene: TRBV6-5

CDR3nt: TGTGCCAGCGCCGCCGGGATGGGGGTCACTGAAGCTTTCTTT
CDR3aa: CASAAGMGVTEAFF
j_gene: TRBJ1-1
d_gene: NA
abundance: NA
v_gene: TRBV25-1

CDR3nt: TGTGCCACCAGCCTACGGGACAGGGCTTTCTCTGGAAACACCATATATTTT
CDR3aa: CATSLRDRAFSGNTIYF
j_gene: TRBJ1-3
d_gene: TRBD1
abundance: NA
v_gene: TRBV15

CDR3nt: TGTGCCAGCAGCCTCCGACAGTATTCACCCCTCCACTTT
CDR3aa: CASSLRQYSPLHF
j_gene: TRBJ1-6
d_gene: NA
abundance: once
v_gene: TRBV7-2

CDR3nt: TGTGCCAGCAGCTGGACAGCTAACAATGAGCAGTTCTTC
CDR3aa: CASSWTANNEQFF
j_gene: TRBJ2-1
d_gene: NA
abundance: NA
v_gene: TRBV21-1

CDR3nt: TGTGCCAGCAGCGCCGAGGGGCGGGGTCGGCACGGCTACACCTTC
CDR3aa: CASSAEGRGRHGYTF
j_gene: TRBJ1-2
d_gene: NA
abundance: NA
v_gene: TRBV5-6

CDR3nt: TGTGCCAGCAGTCCGAGGGGGCGCGGAAATCAGCCCCAGCATTTT
CDR3aa: CASSPRGRGNQPQHF
j_gene: TRBJ1-5
d_gene: TRBD1
abundance: NA
v_gene: TRBV28

CDR3nt: TGTGCTAGCAGCCTCTACACTGAAGCTTTCTTT
CDR3aa: CASSLYTEAFF
j_gene: TRBJ1-1
d_gene: NA
abundance: NA
v_gene: TRBV6-1

CDR3nt: TGTGCCAGCTGTCGCCTAAAGAACACTGAAGCTTTCTTT
CDR3aa: CASCRLKNTEAFF
j_gene: TRBJ1-1
d_gene: NA
abundance: few
v_gene: TRBV6-5

CDR3nt: TGTGCCAGCAGCGTGGGACAGGGGGCGGGAGAGCAGTACTTC
CDR3aa: CASSVGQGAGEQYF
j_gene: TRBJ2-7
d_gene: TRBD1
abundance: NA
v_gene: TRBV7-8

CDR3nt: TGTGCCAGTAGTCTCCCCGGGACAGGAAACACCATATATTTT
CDR3aa: CASSLPGTGNTIYF
j_gene: TRBJ1-3
d_gene: NA
abundance: NA
v_gene: TRBV19

CDR3nt: TGTGCCAGCACCTTAGTGGGGACGAACACTGAAGCTTTCTTT
CDR3aa: CASTLVGTNTEAFF
j_gene: TRBJ1-1
d_gene: NA
abundance: NA
v_gene: TRBV11-2

CDR3nt: TGCGCCAGCAGCTTGGGAGCGGGAGGGAACACCGGGGAGCTGTTTTTT
CDR3aa: CASSLGAGGNTGELFF
j_gene: TRBJ2-2
d_gene: TRBD2
abundance: NA
v_gene: TRBV5-1

CDR3nt: TGTGCCAGCAGTGAATTTGTAGCGGGAGGGCCGGAGGGTGAGCAGTTCTTC
CDR3aa: CASSEFVAGGPEGEQFF
j_gene: TRBJ2-1
d_gene: TRBD2
abundance: NA
v_gene: TRBV6-1

CDR3nt: TGTGCCAGCGAGTTTACACTGAACACTGAAGCTTTCTTT
CDR3aa: CASEFTLNTEAFF
j_gene: TRBJ1-1
d_gene: NA
abundance: few
v_gene: TRBV11-2

CDR3nt: TGTGCCAGCAGCTTAAGCCGGACAGAAGAGACCCAGTACTTC
CDR3aa: CASSLSRTEETQYF
j_gene: TRBJ2-5
d_gene: NA
abundance: NA
v_gene: TRBV7-9

CDR3nt: TGTGCCAGCAGCCAAGTTGCTCTCTCCGCCTCACCCCTCCACTTT
CDR3aa: CASSQVALSASPLHF
j_gene: TRBJ1-6
d_gene: NA
abundance: NA
v_gene: TRBV4-2

CDR3nt: TGTGCCAGCAGCCCAGGGGGACTAGCTGAGACCCAGTACTTC
CDR3aa: CASSPGGLAETQYF
j_gene: TRBJ2-5
d_gene: TRBD2
abundance: NA
v_gene: TRBV7-3

CDR3nt: TGTGCCAGCAGCCCTCAAGTGGGACAGGGCGATCAGCCCCAGCATTTT
CDR3aa: CASSPQVGQGDQPQHF
j_gene: TRBJ1-5
d_gene: TRBD1
abundance: few
v_gene: TRBV4-2

CDR3nt: TGTGCCTGGAGTGTACTTTGGCAGCAAGAGACCCAGTACTTC
CDR3aa: CAWSVLWQQETQYF
j_gene: TRBJ2-5
d_gene: NA
abundance: NA
v_gene: TRBV30

CDR3nt: TGTGCTAGTGGTGGGCAGGGAAAGACCTATGGCTACACCTTC
CDR3aa: CASGGQGKTYGYTF
j_gene: TRBJ1-2
d_gene: NA
abundance: NA
v_gene: TRBV12-5

CDR3nt: TGTGCCCCCACACTCCCCCCGGGACCCTACACCGGGGAGCTGTTTTTT
CDR3aa: CAPTLPPGPYTGELFF
j_gene: TRBJ2-2
d_gene: NA
abundance: few
v_gene: TRBV7-9